Here is one T cell receptor beta chain with its context. Antigen: not known. Profiled with immunoSEQ multiplex PCR; TCRdb holds only in-frame clones, not every one. The sample comprises approximately 97,000 clones, about nine tenths of which are singletons, and around 0.2% rests with the top ten. The entry originates in a study of graft-versus-host responses after intestinal transplantation. Study in general: All recipients got anti-thymocyte globulin induction, then tacrolimus and steroids for roughly three years.

Study-wide results and caveats: Detected in recipient marrow were GvH clones, some of which were first observed in ileum or blood.

The CDR3 spans 19 residues. Germline V gene data show CDR1 as SGHTA and CDR2 as FQGTGA. The V and J ends lost 5 bases and 0 bases, in that order; junction bases with no gene match: 14. This receptor was obtained from a human donor who was the organ donor for an intestinal transplant. V and J are TRBV7-3 and TRBJ2-3; TRBD1 matches at 10 bases. The starting material was unstimulated CD4+ T cells sorted from spleen or lymph node cells, obtained before transplant. The CDR3 here is CASSAISPGTGDSTDTQYF. Here the CDR3 DNA reads TGTGCCAGCAGCGCCATTAGCCCCGGGACAGGGGATAGCACAGATACGCAGTATTTT.